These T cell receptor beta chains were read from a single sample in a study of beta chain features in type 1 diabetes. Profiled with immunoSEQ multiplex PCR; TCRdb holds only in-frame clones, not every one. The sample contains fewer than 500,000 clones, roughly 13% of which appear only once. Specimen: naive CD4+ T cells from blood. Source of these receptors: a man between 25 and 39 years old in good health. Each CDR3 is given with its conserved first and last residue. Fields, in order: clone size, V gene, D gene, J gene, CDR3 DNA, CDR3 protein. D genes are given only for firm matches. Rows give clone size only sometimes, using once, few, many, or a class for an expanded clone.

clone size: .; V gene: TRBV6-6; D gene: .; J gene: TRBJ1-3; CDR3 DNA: TGTGCCAGCAGTTCCAAGGGGTCAGGTGGAAACACCATATATTTT; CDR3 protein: CASSSKGSGGNTIYF
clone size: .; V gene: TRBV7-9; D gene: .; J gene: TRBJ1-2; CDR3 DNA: TGTGCCAGCAGCCTAGAGGGTAACTATGGCTACACCTTC; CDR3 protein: CASSLEGNYGYTF
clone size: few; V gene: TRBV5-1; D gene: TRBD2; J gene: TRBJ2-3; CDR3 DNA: TGCGCCAGCAGCTCCCAACTAGCGGGGTTCACAGATACGCAGTATTTT; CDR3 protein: CASSSQLAGFTDTQYF
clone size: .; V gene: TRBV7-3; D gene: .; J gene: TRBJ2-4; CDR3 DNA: TGTGTGGAACTCTGGAGGCGGACCAAAAACATTCAGTACTTC; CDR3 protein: CVELWRRTKNIQYF
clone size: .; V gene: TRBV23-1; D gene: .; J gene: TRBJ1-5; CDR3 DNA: TGCGCCAACAGAAAGGGGGAATATAGCAATCAGCCCCAGCATTTT; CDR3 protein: CANRKGEYSNQPQHF
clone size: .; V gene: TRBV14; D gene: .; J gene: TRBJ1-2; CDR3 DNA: TGTGCCAGCAGCCAAGTGGGGGACGGCTACACCTTC; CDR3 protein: CASSQVGDGYTF
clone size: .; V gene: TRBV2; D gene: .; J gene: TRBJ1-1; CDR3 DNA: TGTGCCAGCAGTGGCCAATCAGGGAGGGCTTTCTTT; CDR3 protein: CASSGQSGRAFF
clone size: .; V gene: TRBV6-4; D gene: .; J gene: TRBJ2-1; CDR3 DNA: TGTGCCAGCAGCGAAATGCTCTACAATGAGCAGTTCTTC; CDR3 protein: CASSEMLYNEQFF
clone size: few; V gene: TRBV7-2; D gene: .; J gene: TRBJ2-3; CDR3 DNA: TGTGCCAGCAGCTTGATTACTTACACAGATACGCAGTATTTT; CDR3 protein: CASSLITYTDTQYF
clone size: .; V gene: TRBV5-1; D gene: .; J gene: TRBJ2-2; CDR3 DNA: TGCGCCAGCAGCTTGGAAGGCTCCGGGGAGCTGTTTTTT; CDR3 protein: CASSLEGSGELFF
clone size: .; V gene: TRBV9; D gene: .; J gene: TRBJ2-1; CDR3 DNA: TGTGCCAGCAGCGTAGCTGGGTTAGGGAGCAATGAGCAGTTCTTC; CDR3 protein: CASSVAGLGSNEQFF
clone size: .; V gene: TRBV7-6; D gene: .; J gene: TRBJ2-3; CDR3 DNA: TGTGCCAGCAGCTTAGTTGGTAGCGGCACAGATACGCAGTATTTT; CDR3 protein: CASSLVGSGTDTQYF
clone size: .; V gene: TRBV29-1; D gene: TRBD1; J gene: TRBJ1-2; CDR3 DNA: TGCAGCGCCTGGGACAGGGGGCTTAACTATGGCTACACCTTC; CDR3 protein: CSAWDRGLNYGYTF
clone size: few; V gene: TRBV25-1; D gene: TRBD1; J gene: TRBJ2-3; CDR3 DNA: TGTGCCAGCAGTGAATTGGGACAGGGGACAGATACGCAGTATTTT; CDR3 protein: CASSELGQGTDTQYF
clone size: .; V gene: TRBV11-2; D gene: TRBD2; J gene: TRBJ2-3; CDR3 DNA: TGTGCCAGCAGCTCGCCGGGACTAGCGGCAACAGATACGCAGTATTTT; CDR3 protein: CASSSPGLAATDTQYF
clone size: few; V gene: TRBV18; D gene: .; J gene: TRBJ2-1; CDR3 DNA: TGTGCCAGCTCACCGGGACGAACCGCCAATGAGCAGTTCTTC; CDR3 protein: CASSPGRTANEQFF
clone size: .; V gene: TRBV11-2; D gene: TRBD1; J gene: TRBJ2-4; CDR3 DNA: TGTGCCAGCAGCTTAGGCCGGGACAGTTCTCAGTACTTC; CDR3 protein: CASSLGRDSSQYF
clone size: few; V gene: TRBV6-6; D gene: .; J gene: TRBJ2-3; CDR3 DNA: TGTGCCAGCACCAGAAGGGGTTTGGCAGATACGCAGTATTTT; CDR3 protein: CASTRRGLADTQYF
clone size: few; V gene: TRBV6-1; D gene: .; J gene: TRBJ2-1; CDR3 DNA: TGTGCCAGCATTAGTGTCAATGAGCAGTTCTTC; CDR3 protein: CASISVNEQFF
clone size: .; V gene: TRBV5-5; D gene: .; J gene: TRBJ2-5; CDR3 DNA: TGTGCCAGCAGCCCGAGTGGAGTCCAAGAGACCCAGTACTTC; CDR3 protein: CASSPSGVQETQYF
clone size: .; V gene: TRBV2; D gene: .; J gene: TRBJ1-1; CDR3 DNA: TGTGCCAGCAGTGAAGGGCAGCAGAACACTGAAGCTTTCTTT; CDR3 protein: CASSEGQQNTEAFF
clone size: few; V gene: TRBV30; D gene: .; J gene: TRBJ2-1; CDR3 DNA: TGTGCCTGGAGCCCCACAGCTGGGGTTGAGCAGTTCTTC; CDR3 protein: CAWSPTAGVEQFF
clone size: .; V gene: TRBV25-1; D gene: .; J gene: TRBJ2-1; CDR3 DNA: TGTGCCAGCAGTGAATACACTGGGGGAACCCTGGGTTTCTTC; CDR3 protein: CASSEYTGGTLGFF
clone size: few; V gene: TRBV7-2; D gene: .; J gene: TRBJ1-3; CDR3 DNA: TGTGCCAGCAGCCTCCAGGGCCAGACTGCTGGAAACACCATATATTTT; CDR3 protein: CASSLQGQTAGNTIYF
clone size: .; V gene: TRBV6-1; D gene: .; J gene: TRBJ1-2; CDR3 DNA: TGTGCCAGCAGACTAGCTTATGGCTACACCTTC; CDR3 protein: CASRLAYGYTF
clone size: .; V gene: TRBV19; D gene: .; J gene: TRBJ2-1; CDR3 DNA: TGTGCCAGTAGTTCAGGGTCTGGTAATGAGCAGTTCTTC; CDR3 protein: CASSSGSGNEQFF
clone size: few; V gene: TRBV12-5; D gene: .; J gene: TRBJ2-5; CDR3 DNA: TGTGCTAGTGGTCCGGGCATGGAGGAGACCCAGTACTTC; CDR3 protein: CASGPGMEETQYF
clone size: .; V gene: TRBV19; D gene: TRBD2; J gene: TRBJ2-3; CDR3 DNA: TGTGCCAGTAAACTAGCGGGAGGGACGCCAGATACGCAGTATTTT; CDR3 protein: CASKLAGGTPDTQYF
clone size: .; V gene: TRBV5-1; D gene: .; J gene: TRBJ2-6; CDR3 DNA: TGCGCCAGCAGCTTCAGAGATATCTTAAGCGCTGGGGCCAACGTCCTGACTTTC; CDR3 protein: CASSFRDILSAGANVLTF
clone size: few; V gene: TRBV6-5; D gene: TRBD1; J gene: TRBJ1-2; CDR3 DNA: TGTGCCAGCAGATCCGGGACAGATAACTATGGCTACACCTTC; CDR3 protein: CASRSGTDNYGYTF
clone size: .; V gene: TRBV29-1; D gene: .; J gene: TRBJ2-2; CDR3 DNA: TGCAGCGTTGCTGGGACCGGGGAGCTGTTTTTT; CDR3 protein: CSVAGTGELFF
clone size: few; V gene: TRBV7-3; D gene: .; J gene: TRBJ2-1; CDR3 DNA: TGTGCCAGCAGCTTAAGAGCATCCGGTTACTCCTACAATGAGCAGTTCTTC; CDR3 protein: CASSLRASGYSYNEQFF
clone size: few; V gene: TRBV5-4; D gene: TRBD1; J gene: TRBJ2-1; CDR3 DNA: TGTGCCAGCAGCCCTACGTTCGGGACAGGGCCGTACAATGAGCAGTTCTTC; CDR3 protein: CASSPTFGTGPYNEQFF
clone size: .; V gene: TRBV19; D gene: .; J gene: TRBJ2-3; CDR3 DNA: TGTGCCAGTAGAGGGGGGGGCGGAGTAAATACGCAGTATTTT; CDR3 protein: CASRGGGGVNTQYF
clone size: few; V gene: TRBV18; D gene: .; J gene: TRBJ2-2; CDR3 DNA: TGTGCCAGCTCCCCCGGAGGTCTCACCGGGGAGCTGTTTTTT; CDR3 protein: CASSPGGLTGELFF
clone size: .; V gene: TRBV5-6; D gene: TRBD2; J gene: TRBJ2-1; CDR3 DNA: TGTGCCAGCAGCTTGGGTCGACTAGCGGGATATGGTGAGCAGTTCTTC; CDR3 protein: CASSLGRLAGYGEQFF
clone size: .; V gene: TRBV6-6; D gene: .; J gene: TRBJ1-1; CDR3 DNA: TGTGCCAGCAGACGCGGAGAGGGCAGTAACACTGAAGCTTTCTTT; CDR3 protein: CASRRGEGSNTEAFF
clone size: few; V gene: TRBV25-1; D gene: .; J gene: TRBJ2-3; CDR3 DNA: TGTGCCAGCAGTGATCCTACGAGCACAGATACGCAGTATTTT; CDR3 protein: CASSDPTSTDTQYF
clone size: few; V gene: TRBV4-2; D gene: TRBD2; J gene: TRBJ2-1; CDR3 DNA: TGTGCCAGCAGCCAAGATGTGGCCGGGGGGAACAATGAGCAGTTCTTC; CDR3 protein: CASSQDVAGGNNEQFF
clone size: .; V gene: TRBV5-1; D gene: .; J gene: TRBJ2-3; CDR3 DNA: TGCGCCAGCAGCTTGGATAGCGTGGGCACAGATACGCAGTATTTT; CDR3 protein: CASSLDSVGTDTQYF